The rows below give T cell receptor beta chains drawn from one sample of a study of cytomegalovirus exposure and HLA in healthy donors. Here immunoSEQ multiplex PCR was the method, and the copy in TCRdb shows in-frame clones only, minus some. This sample has 150,000 or so clones, with approximately 80% found just once. Input material: PBMCs. The receptors here all came from a woman aged 35 to 49 in good health and CMV-seropositive. CDR3s include the opening cysteine and the closing phenylalanine or tryptophan. The order of the fields is V gene, CDR3 length, J gene, CDR3 protein.

v_gene: TRBV27
len: 12
j_gene: TRBJ2-7
CDR3aa: CASKNRGYEQYF

v_gene: TRBV5-1
len: 16
j_gene: TRBJ2-5
CDR3aa: CASSLSAAASVETQYF

v_gene: TRBV9
len: 17
j_gene: TRBJ2-3
CDR3aa: CASSPPYGREGQDTQYF

v_gene: TRBV2
len: 16
j_gene: TRBJ2-5
CDR3aa: CASRGLAGGGRETQYF

v_gene: TRBV7-9
len: 16
j_gene: TRBJ2-1
CDR3aa: CASPGGGSREYNEQFF

v_gene: TRBV7-8
len: 15
j_gene: TRBJ1-1
CDR3aa: CATDSGTESNTEAFF

v_gene: TRBV15
len: 15
j_gene: TRBJ2-7
CDR3aa: CATSRGGQGAYEQYF

v_gene: TRBV20-1
len: 11
j_gene: TRBJ2-1
CDR3aa: CRPGRADEQFF

v_gene: TRBV13
len: 16
j_gene: TRBJ2-5
CDR3aa: CASSRRLAGGSETQYF

v_gene: TRBV28
len: 11
j_gene: TRBJ2-5
CDR3aa: CASSPMETQYF

v_gene: TRBV19
len: 16
j_gene: TRBJ2-7
CDR3aa: CASSIYGREKAGEQYF

v_gene: TRBV7-6
len: 15
j_gene: TRBJ2-3
CDR3aa: CASSSGGVSTDTQYF

v_gene: TRBV27
len: 14
j_gene: TRBJ2-7
CDR3aa: CASSLSADSYEQYF

v_gene: TRBV28
len: 17
j_gene: TRBJ2-4
CDR3aa: CASSSILTGVAKNIQYF

v_gene: TRBV7-9
len: 14
j_gene: TRBJ2-1
CDR3aa: CASSDRGRYNEQFF

v_gene: TRBV29-1
len: 12
j_gene: TRBJ1-2
CDR3aa: CSVGDSPTLYTF

v_gene: TRBV7-9
len: 15
j_gene: TRBJ1-2
CDR3aa: CASSLGQGGENGYTF

v_gene: TRBV6-6
len: 14
j_gene: TRBJ1-2
CDR3aa: CASSSRQGYYGYTF

v_gene: TRBV6-6
len: 14
j_gene: TRBJ2-2
CDR3aa: CASSSLGGTGELFF

v_gene: TRBV27
len: 17
j_gene: TRBJ2-6
CDR3aa: CASSSYGPGSGANVLTF

v_gene: TRBV5-6
len: 16
j_gene: TRBJ2-3
CDR3aa: CASSFLLSGWSDTQYF

v_gene: TRBV9
len: 15
j_gene: TRBJ1-2
CDR3aa: CASSATGDSNYGYTF

v_gene: TRBV29-1
len: 15
j_gene: TRBJ2-3
CDR3aa: CSVGYRERSTDTQYF

v_gene: TRBV30
len: 16
j_gene: TRBJ1-2
CDR3aa: CAWSSGVSTNLYGYTF

v_gene: TRBV18
len: 15
j_gene: TRBJ2-3
CDR3aa: CASSSTSGRADTQYF

v_gene: TRBV29-1
len: 15
j_gene: TRBJ2-1
CDR3aa: CSVRTARQGSNEQFF

v_gene: TRBV28
len: 15
j_gene: TRBJ2-3
CDR3aa: CASSLAGFITDTQYF

v_gene: TRBV28
len: 13
j_gene: TRBJ2-5
CDR3aa: CATVPSGLETQYF

v_gene: TRBV19
len: 17
j_gene: TRBJ2-1
CDR3aa: CASSIEASGINYNEQFF

v_gene: TRBV7-8
len: 19
j_gene: TRBJ2-2
CDR3aa: CASSSPGSLTDLNTGELFF

v_gene: TRBV28
len: 14
j_gene: TRBJ1-2
CDR3aa: CASSLQGASYGYTF

v_gene: TRBV28
len: 14
j_gene: TRBJ2-1
CDR3aa: CAGTTSGRTDEQFF

v_gene: TRBV5-1
len: 16
j_gene: TRBJ2-1
CDR3aa: CASSLEGRSGYNEQFF

v_gene: TRBV5-4
len: 14
j_gene: TRBJ1-1
CDR3aa: CASSPGQGDTEAFF

v_gene: TRBV29-1
len: 11
j_gene: TRBJ2-7
CDR3aa: CSVVRGYEQYF

v_gene: TRBV5-1
len: 20
j_gene: TRBJ2-2
CDR3aa: CASSLVQGTVRRPNTGELFF

v_gene: TRBV9
len: 16
j_gene: TRBJ2-1
CDR3aa: CASSVLAESSYNEQFF

v_gene: TRBV27
len: 15
j_gene: TRBJ2-7
CDR3aa: CASSFESGVSYEQYF

v_gene: TRBV12-5
len: 22
j_gene: TRBJ2-1
CDR3aa: CASGLAPATGTSGRYLYNEQFF

v_gene: TRBV7-3
len: 15
j_gene: TRBJ2-2
CDR3aa: CASSFRGPNTGELFF

v_gene: TRBV5-4
len: 15
j_gene: TRBJ2-5
CDR3aa: CASSRLAGLGETQYF

v_gene: TRBV30
len: 13
j_gene: TRBJ2-1
CDR3aa: CAWGLGRYNEQFF

v_gene: TRBV6-5
len: 15
j_gene: TRBJ1-1
CDR3aa: CASSPQGIANTEAFF

v_gene: TRBV5-1
len: 14
j_gene: TRBJ1-5
CDR3aa: CASSDGTGNQPQHF

v_gene: TRBV27
len: 13
j_gene: TRBJ2-7
CDR3aa: CASSRQGAVGQYF

v_gene: TRBV28
len: 19
j_gene: TRBJ2-3
CDR3aa: CASSLTGLAGSDSTDTQYF

v_gene: TRBV5-6
len: 15
j_gene: TRBJ2-5
CDR3aa: CASSGLAGTQETQYF

v_gene: TRBV15
len: 14
j_gene: TRBJ2-3
CDR3aa: CATSRDITSHTQYF

v_gene: TRBV5-6
len: 14
j_gene: TRBJ1-1
CDR3aa: CASSLAIRESEAFF

v_gene: TRBV6-6
len: 16
j_gene: TRBJ2-2
CDR3aa: CASSLFRREVSGELFF

v_gene: TRBV11-2
len: 15
j_gene: TRBJ2-5
CDR3aa: CASSLRRRWQETQYF

v_gene: TRBV18
len: 16
j_gene: TRBJ1-5
CDR3aa: CASSLLDRSSNQPQHF

v_gene: TRBV2
len: 14
j_gene: TRBJ1-2
CDR3aa: CASRRRGPNYGYTF